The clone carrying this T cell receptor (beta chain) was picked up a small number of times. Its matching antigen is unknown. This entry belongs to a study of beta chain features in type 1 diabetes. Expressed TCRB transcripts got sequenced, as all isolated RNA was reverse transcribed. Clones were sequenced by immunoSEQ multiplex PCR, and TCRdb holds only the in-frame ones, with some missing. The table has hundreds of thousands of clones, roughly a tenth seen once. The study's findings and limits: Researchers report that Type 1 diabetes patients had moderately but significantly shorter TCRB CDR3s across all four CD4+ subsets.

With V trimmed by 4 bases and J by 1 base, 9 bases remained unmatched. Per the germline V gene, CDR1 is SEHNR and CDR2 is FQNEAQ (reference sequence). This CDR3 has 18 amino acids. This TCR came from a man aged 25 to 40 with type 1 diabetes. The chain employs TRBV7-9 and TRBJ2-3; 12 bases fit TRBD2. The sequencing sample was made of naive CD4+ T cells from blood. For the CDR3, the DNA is TGTGCCAGCAGCTCCACCTTCAGGACTAGCGGGGGCACAGATACGCAGTATTTT. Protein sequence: CASSSTFRTSGGTDTQYF. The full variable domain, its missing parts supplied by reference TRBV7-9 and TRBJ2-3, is DTGVSQNPRHKITKRGQNVTFRCDPISEHNRLYWYRQTLGQGPEFLTYFQNEAQLEKSRLLSDRFSAERPKGSFSTLEIQRTEQGDSAMYLCASSSTFRTSGGTDTQYFGPGTRLTVL.